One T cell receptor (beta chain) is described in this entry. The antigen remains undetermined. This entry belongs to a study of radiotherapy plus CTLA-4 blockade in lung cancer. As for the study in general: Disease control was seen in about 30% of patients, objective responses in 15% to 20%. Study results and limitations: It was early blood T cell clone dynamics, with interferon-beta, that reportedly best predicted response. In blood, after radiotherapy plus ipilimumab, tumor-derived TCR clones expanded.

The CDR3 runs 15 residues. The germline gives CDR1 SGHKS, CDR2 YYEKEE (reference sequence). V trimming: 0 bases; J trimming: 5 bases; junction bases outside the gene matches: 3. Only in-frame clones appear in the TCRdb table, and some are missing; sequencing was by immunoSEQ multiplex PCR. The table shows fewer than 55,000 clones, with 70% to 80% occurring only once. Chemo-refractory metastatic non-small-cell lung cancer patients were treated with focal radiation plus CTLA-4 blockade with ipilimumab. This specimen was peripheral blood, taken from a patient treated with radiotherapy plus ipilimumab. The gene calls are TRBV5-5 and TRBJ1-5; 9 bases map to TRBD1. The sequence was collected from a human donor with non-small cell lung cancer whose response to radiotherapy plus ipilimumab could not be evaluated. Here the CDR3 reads CASSLGDREYQPQHF. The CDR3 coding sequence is TGTGCCAGCAGCTTGGGGGACAGGGAATATCAGCCCCAGCATTTT.